This TCR beta chain was profiled in a study of glioma-infiltrating T cells after dendritic cell vaccination. The CDR3 has 14 residues. Unmatched junction bases numbered 5, after V lost 4 bases and J lost 6 bases. From germline, CDR1 is SGHRS and CDR2 YFSETQ. TCRB CDR3 was amplified from 2 ug genomic DNA or less. Profiled with immunoSEQ multiplex PCR; TCRdb holds only in-frame clones, not every one. The table has 100,000 or so clones, 65% to 90% seen once. All glioblastoma patients lacked an isocitrate dehydrogenase mutation. The specimen comprised blood, sampled before dendritic cell vaccination. The chain joins TRBV5-1 to TRBJ2-2; 8 bases agree with TRBD1. The source is a human donor with glioblastoma. CDR3 DNA sequence: TGCGCCAGCAGCCCGGGACAGGTCGCCGGGGAGCTGTTTTTT. Its translation is CASSPGQVAGELFF.